This TCR beta chain appears in the sequencing data of a study of T cells in Graves' hyperthyroidism and ophthalmopathy. The study, taken as a whole, reports: Stable hyperthyroidism was told apart from ophthalmopathy by a model built on 13 V-J features.

V dropped 9 bases and J dropped 2 bases, with 13 bases sitting between them. Germline CDR1 and CDR2: MDHEN and SYDVKM. There are 14 residues in the CDR3. RNA transcripts served as the template for amplifying TCR beta CDR3 regions. TCR CDR3 regions were first amplified by RT-PCR with HTBI primers. TCRdb recomputed calls from the multiplex PCR reads with MiXCR, one row per CDR3 protein. Of roughly 250,000 distinct CDR3 sequences in the sample, 15% to 20% were seen once. Diagnoses were established using clinical symptoms, serum thyroxine and TRAb, thyroid ultrasound and orbital computed tomography. This clonotype was counted many times. Its target is not known.

Sample: blood. V is TRBV28 and J is TRBJ2-2; D is possibly TRBD1 (6 bases). The TCR originated in a woman aged 18-29 years with Graves' ophthalmopathy. This CDR3 is CASRDTLNTGELFF. DNA for the CDR3: TGTGCCAGTCGGGACACTTTAAACACCGGGGAGCTGTTTTTT.